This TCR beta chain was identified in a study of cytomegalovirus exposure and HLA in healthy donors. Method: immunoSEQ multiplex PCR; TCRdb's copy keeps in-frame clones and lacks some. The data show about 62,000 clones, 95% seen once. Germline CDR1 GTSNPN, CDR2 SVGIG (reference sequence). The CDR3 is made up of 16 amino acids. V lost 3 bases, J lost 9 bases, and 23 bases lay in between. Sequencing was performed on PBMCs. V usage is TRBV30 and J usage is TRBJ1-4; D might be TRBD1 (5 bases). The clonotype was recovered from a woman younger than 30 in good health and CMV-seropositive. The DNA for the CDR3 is TGTGCCTGGAGCTTATTCCCCCCGACAGATGGAAAAAAACTGTTTTTT. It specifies CAWSLFPPTDGKKLFF.